Listed below are T cell receptor beta chains from one sample, sequenced in a study of blood T cell repertoires in COVID-19. The data were produced by immunoSEQ multiplex PCR, yet TCRdb's version contains in-frame clones alone and is incomplete. The sample yields some 180,000 clones, around 76% seen once. Sequencing was performed on peripheral blood. The source is a woman aged 50 to 60 with active or convalescent COVID-19. CDR3s include the opening cysteine and the closing phenylalanine or tryptophan. D genes are given only for firm matches. Only some rows state a clone size, as once, few, many or a class for expanded clones.

TRBJ2-2 16 TRBV4-3 few NA TGCGCCAGCAGCCATCACAGGGCCTTGGACACCGGGGAGCTGTTTTTT CASSHHRALDTGELFF
TRBJ2-1 14 TRBV10-3 NA TRBD2 TGTGCCATCAGGGGACTAGCGGAGGTCGATGAGCAGTTCTTC CAIRGLAEVDEQFF
TRBJ2-3 15 TRBV19 NA TRBD2 TGTGCCAGTAGGATAACTAGCGTCTCCGCAGATACGCAGTATTTT CASRITSVSADTQYF
TRBJ2-7 18 TRBV13 NA TRBD1 TGTGCCAGCAGCTTAGAAGGGGGCCTATACAACCGCTCCTACGAGCAGTACTTC CASSLEGGLYNRSYEQYF
TRBJ1-1 14 TRBV7-2 few NA TGTGCCAGCAGCCCCCGACAGACAAACACTGAAGCTTTCTTT CASSPRQTNTEAFF
TRBJ1-2 14 TRBV2 NA TRBD1 TGTGCCAGCAATAAACAGGGGGCGCGGTATGGCTACACCTTC CASNKQGARYGYTF
TRBJ2-1 15 TRBV28 NA NA TGTGCCAGCAGTCGGGTTGGGGGCCTCTACAATGAGCAGTTCTTC CASSRVGGLYNEQFF
TRBJ1-5 15 TRBV19 NA NA TGTGCCAGTAGTATAGTGGCCTTCGGGGAGGGGGACCAGCATTTT CASSIVAFGEGDQHF
TRBJ2-3 13 TRBV15 NA TRBD2 TGTGCCACCTGGCGGGGGGGCACAGATACGCAGTATTTT CATWRGGTDTQYF
TRBJ2-1 11 TRBV6-6 NA NA TGTGCCAGCAGTTATATCAATGAGCAGTTCTTC CASSYINEQFF
TRBJ1-3 14 TRBV7-2 NA NA TGTGCCAGCAGAATTTCAGGGAATGGAAACACCATATATTTT CASRISGNGNTIYF
TRBJ2-2 15 TRBV12-1 NA NA TGTGCCAGCAGCCGACAGGCTTTTGACACCGGGGAGCTGTTTTTT CASSRQAFDTGELFF
TRBJ2-2 15 TRBV7-2 NA TRBD1 TGTGCCAGCAGCAGACAGGGGGCGCTGGCCGGGGAGCTGTTTTTT CASSRQGALAGELFF
TRBJ2-1 15 TRBV6-5 NA TRBD1 TGTGCCAGCAGCCGCGACAGGGGGGAGTACAATGAGCAGTTCTTC CASSRDRGEYNEQFF
TRBJ2-3 17 TRBV13 NA NA TGTGCCAGCAGCTCGTATACGGGGGGCCGTACCACAGATACGCAGTATTTT CASSSYTGGRTTDTQYF
TRBJ1-2 14 TRBV7-9 NA NA TGTGCCAGCAGCGGTACAGGAGGGAGCTATGGCTACACCTTC CASSGTGGSYGYTF
TRBJ2-3 17 TRBV11-2 NA TRBD2 TGTGCCAGCAGCCAAACGGGGAGCGGGGGGGTTTGGGATACGCAGTATTTT CASSQTGSGGVWDTQYF
TRBJ2-2 15 TRBV7-3 NA NA TGTGCCAGCAGCTTGAGGCGGTTGGGCACCGGGGAGCTGTTTTTT CASSLRRLGTGELFF
TRBJ2-7 14 TRBV7-2 NA NA TGTGCCAGCAGCTTAGACCCAGGGGCCTACGAGCAGTACTTC CASSLDPGAYEQYF
TRBJ1-2 11 TRBV19 NA NA TGTGCCACTCACCGAGGGTATGGCTACACCTTC CATHRGYGYTF
TRBJ1-2 15 TRBV15 many TRBD1 TGTGCCACCAGCAGAGACCGGACAGGGGTCTATGGCTACACCTTC CATSRDRTGVYGYTF
TRBJ1-2 14 TRBV6-2/TRBV6-3 few NA TGTGCCAGCAGTTACACTTCCTTGGTCTATGGCTACACCTTC CASSYTSLVYGYTF
TRBJ2-7 16 TRBV7-2 NA TRBD2 TGTGCCAGCAGCTTAGCCTCCGGGACTAGCTCCTACGAGCAGTACTTC CASSLASGTSSYEQYF
TRBJ1-1 16 TRBV4-2 NA NA TGTGCCAGCAGCCAAGATGGTCACAGGGTCGACACTGAAGCTTTCTTT CASSQDGHRVDTEAFF
TRBJ1-6 15 TRBV6-2/TRBV6-3 NA TRBD1 TGTGCCAGCAGTGGACAGGAAAGATATAATTCACCCCTCCACTTT CASSGQERYNSPLHF
TRBJ1-1 14 TRBV5-1 NA NA TGCGCCAGCAGCTTTACGGGTGGAGGCACTGAAGCTTTCTTT CASSFTGGGTEAFF
TRBJ1-1 14 TRBV19 NA TRBD1 TGTGCCAGTACCTTGGACAGGGTGAACACTGAAGCTTTCTTT CASTLDRVNTEAFF
TRBJ2-7 15 TRBV28 few TRBD2 TGTGCCAGCAGGAAAGCACTAGCGGGATCCTACGAGCAGTACTTC CASRKALAGSYEQYF
TRBJ1-5 14 TRBV20-1 many TRBD1 TGCAGTGCTAGTCCAGGGGGCGCGGGGCAGCCCCAGCATTTT CSASPGGAGQPQHF
TRBJ1-4 21 TRBV7-7 NA NA TGTGCTAGCAGCATAGAGGGTGTGGGGCCGGAGACTCTAGCAACTAATGAAAAACTGTTTTTT CASSIEGVGPETLATNEKLFF
TRBJ2-3 14 TRBV30 NA NA TGTGCCTTCCTCGGGCAGGGGAGCACAGATACGCAGTATTTT CAFLGQGSTDTQYF
TRBJ2-7 15 TRBV29-1 few TRBD1 TGCAGCGTTGACGCCCTCACCGGGACAGGGCGCGAGCAGTACTTC CSVDALTGTGREQYF
TRBJ1-1 14 TRBV7-6 NA NA TGTGCCAGCAGCAAAACAGGGCTGAACACTGAAGCTTTCTTT CASSKTGLNTEAFF
TRBJ2-3 17 TRBV18 NA NA TGTGCCAGCTCACCACCGTGGGGGGAGTCTCTAGGAGATACGCAGTATTTT CASSPPWGESLGDTQYF
TRBJ2-4 13 TRBV25-1 many NA TGTGCCAGCCTAGTCGTAGCCAAAAACATTCAGTACTTC CASLVVAKNIQYF
TRBJ2-7 13 TRBV18 few TRBD1 TGTGCCAGCTCACGACAGGGTGGGTACGAGCAGTACTTC CASSRQGGYEQYF
TRBJ2-1 15 TRBV19 few TRBD2 TGTGCCAGTAGTAACCGGGAGGGAGGCTACAATGAGCAGTTCTTC CASSNREGGYNEQFF
TRBJ1-4 17 TRBV16 NA TRBD1 TGTGCCAGCAGCCAATCGGGCATGAGGGGGCCCGGTGAAAAACTGTTTTTT CASSQSGMRGPGEKLFF
TRBJ1-2 16 TRBV5-1 once TRBD1 TGCGCCAGCAGCTCCCCAGGACAGGGGTCGGACTATGGCTACACCTTC CASSSPGQGSDYGYTF
TRBJ1-6 16 TRBV4-3 NA NA TGCGCCAGCAGCCAAGATAGGGGAGGGCGGACCTCACCCCTCCACTTT CASSQDRGGRTSPLHF
TRBJ1-2 15 TRBV19 NA TRBD1 TGTGCCAGTAGTACCCAAGGACAGGGTAACTATGGCTACACCTTC CASSTQGQGNYGYTF
TRBJ2-2 15 TRBV3-1/TRBV3-2 NA NA TGTGCCAGCAGCCAAAGAAGGGGTGAGGCCGGGGAGCTGTTTTTT CASSQRRGEAGELFF
TRBJ1-1 13 TRBV29-1 NA TRBD1 TGCAGCGTTGTTGCAGGGGGGAACACTGAAGCTTTCTTT CSVVAGGNTEAFF
TRBJ2-1 19 TRBV9 NA TRBD2 TGTGCCAGCAGCGTAGATGATAGAGGGAGACTAGCGACCTACAATGAGCAGTTCTTC CASSVDDRGRLATYNEQFF
TRBJ2-5 17 TRBV7-3 once TRBD1 TGTGCCAGCAGCTCCCACCCTCCAGGGACAGGGGAGGAGACCCAGTACTTC CASSSHPPGTGEETQYF
TRBJ2-7 16 TRBV29-1 few TRBD2 TGCAGCGCTAAACTAGGACTAGCGGGACCATCCTACGAGCAGTACTTC CSAKLGLAGPSYEQYF
TRBJ1-2 14 TRBV30 NA NA TGTGCCTGGAGTCCATTGGGGAGGGGTCATGGCTACACCTTC CAWSPLGRGHGYTF
TRBJ2-1 13 TRBV4-3 NA NA TGCGCCAGCAGCCAAGCCCTGGGAGGTGAGCAGTTCTTC CASSQALGGEQFF
TRBJ1-2 14 TRBV7-9 NA TRBD1 TGTGCCAGCAGCTCGGGTGGACAGGCGACGCGCTACACCTTC CASSSGGQATRYTF
TRBJ1-1 13 TRBV12-3/TRBV12-4 NA NA TGTGCCAGCCGGATAACAGAGAACACTGAAGCTTTCTTT CASRITENTEAFF